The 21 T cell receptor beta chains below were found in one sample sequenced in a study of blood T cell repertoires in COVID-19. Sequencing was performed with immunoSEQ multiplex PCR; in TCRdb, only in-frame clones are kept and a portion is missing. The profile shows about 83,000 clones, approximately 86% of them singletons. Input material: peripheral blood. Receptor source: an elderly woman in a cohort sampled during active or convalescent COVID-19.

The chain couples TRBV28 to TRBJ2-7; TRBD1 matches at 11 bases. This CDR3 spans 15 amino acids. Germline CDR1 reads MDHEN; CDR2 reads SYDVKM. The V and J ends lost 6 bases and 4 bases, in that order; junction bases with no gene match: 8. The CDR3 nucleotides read TGTGCCAGCAGCTCTGAGGGACAGGGGGAATACGAGCAGTACTTC. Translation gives CASSSEGQGEYEQYF.

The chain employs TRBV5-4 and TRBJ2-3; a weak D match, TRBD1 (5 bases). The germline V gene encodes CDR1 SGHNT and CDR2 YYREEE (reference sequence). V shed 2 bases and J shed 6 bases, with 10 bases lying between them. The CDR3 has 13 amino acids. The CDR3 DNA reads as TGTGCCAGCAGCTTAACAGGTACCGATACGCAGTATTTT. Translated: CASSLTGTDTQYF.

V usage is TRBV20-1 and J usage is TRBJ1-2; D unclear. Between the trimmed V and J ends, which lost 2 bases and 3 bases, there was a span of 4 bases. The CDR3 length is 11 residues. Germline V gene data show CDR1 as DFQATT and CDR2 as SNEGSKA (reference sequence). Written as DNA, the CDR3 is TGCAGTGCTAGACAGGACTATGGCTACACCTTC. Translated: CSARQDYGYTF.

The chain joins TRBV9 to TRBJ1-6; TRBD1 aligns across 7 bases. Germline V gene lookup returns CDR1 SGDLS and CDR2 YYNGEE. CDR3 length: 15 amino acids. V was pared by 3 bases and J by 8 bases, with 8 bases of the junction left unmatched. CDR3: CASSETDRVDSPLHF. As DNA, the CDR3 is TGTGCCAGCAGCGAAACCGACAGGGTAGATTCACCCCTCCACTTT.

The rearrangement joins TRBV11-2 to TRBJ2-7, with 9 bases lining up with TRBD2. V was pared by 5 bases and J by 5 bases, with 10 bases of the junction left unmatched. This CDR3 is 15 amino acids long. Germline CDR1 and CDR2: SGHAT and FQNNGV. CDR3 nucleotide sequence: TGTGCCAGCAGCCAACCCGGACTAGCGTCGCACGAGCAGTACTTC. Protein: CASSQPGLASHEQYF.

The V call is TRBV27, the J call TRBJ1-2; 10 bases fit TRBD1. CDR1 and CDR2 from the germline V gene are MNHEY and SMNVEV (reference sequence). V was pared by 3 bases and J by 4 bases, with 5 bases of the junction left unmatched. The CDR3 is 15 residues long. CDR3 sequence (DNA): TGTGCCAGCAGTTTTACCCGGACAGGGGGCTATGGCTACACCTTC. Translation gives CASSFTRTGGYGYTF.

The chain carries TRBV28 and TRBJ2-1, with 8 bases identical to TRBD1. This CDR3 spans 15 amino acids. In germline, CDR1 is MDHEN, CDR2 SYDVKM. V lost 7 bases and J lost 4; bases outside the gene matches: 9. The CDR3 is CASTRGGTGYNEQFF. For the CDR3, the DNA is TGTGCCAGCACCCGAGGGGGGACAGGATACAATGAGCAGTTCTTC.

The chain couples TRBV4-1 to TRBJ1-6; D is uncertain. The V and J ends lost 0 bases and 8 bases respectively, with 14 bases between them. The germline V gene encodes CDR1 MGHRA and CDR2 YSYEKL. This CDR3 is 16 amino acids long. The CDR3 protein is CASSQDALADYSPLHF. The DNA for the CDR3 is TGCGCCAGCAGCCAAGATGCACTGGCGGATTATTCACCCCTCCACTTT.

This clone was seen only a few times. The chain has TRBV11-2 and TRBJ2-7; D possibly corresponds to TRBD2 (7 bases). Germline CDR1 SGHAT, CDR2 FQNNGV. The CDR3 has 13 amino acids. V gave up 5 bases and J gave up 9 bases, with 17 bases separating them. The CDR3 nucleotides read TGTGCCAGCAGCCTTAGCGAGGGGGGGGTGCAGTACTTC. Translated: CASSLSEGGVQYF.

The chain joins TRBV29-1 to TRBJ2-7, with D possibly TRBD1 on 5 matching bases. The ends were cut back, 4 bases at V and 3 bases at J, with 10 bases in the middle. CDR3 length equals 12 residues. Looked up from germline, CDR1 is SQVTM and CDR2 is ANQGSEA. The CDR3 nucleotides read TGCAGCGTTGCAGTCGACAGCTACGAGCAGTACTTC. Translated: CSVAVDSYEQYF.

Here the CDR3 DNA reads TGTGCCTGGAGTGCTGGTGGTTCGGGCTATGGCTACACCTTC. Amino acid sequence: CAWSAGGSGYGYTF. V is TRBV30 and J is TRBJ1-2; D unclear. The germline V and J ends were trimmed by 1 base and 4 bases, with 13 bases remaining between them. Germline CDR1 reads GTSNPN; CDR2 reads SVGIG (reference sequence). The CDR3 is 14 amino acids.

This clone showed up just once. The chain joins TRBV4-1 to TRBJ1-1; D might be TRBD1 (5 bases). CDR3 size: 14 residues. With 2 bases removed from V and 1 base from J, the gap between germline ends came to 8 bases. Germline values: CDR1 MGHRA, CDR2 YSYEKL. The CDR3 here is CASSQQGWNTEAFF. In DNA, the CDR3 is TGCGCCAGCAGCCAACAGGGATGGAACACTGAAGCTTTCTTT.

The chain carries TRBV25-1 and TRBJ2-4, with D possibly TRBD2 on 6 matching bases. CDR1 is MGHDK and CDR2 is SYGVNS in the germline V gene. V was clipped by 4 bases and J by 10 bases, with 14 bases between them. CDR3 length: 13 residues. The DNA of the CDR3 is TGTGCCAGCAGTGCGAATTTGGGGGGAATTCAGTACTTC. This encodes CASSANLGGIQYF.

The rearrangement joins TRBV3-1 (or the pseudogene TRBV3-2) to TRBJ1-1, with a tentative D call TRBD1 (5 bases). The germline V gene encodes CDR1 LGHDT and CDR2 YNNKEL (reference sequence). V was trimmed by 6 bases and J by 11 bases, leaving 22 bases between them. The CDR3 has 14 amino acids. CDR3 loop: CASREQESTEGAFF. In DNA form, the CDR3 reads TGTGCCAGCAGGGAACAGGAGTCGACTGAAGGGGCTTTCTTT.

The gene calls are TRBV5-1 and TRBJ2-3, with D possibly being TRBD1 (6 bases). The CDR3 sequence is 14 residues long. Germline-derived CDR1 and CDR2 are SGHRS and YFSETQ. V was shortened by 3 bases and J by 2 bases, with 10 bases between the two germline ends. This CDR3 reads CASSYPGVTDTQYF. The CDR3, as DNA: TGCGCCAGCAGCTACCCAGGGGTCACAGATACGCAGTATTTT.

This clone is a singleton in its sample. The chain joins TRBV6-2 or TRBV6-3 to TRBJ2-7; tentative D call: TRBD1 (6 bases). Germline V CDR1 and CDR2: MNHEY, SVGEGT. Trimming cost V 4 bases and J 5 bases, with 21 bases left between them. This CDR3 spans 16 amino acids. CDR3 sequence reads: CASSSPLGASWDEQYV. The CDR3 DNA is TGTGCCAGCAGTTCCCCCCTGGGGGCCTCTTGGGACGAGCAGTACGTC.

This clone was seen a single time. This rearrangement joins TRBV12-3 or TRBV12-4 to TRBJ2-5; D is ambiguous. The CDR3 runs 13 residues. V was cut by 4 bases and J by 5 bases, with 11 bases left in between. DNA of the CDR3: TGTGCCAGCAGTTCCATCGAAGCGGAGACCCAGTACTTC. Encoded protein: CASSSIEAETQYF.

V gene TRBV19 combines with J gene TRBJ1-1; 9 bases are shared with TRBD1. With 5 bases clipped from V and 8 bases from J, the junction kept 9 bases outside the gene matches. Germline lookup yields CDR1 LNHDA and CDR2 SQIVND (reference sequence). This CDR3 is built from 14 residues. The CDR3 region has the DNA TGTGCCAGTAGTTACATTACCGGGACAGGGGAAGCTTTCTTT. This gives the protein CASSYITGTGEAFF.

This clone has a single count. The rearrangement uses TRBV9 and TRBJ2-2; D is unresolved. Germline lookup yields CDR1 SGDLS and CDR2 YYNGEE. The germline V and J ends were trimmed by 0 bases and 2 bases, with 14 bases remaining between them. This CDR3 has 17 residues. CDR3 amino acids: CASSVAPSRKNTGELFF. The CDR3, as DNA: TGTGCCAGCAGCGTAGCCCCTAGTCGGAAAAACACCGGGGAGCTGTTTTTT. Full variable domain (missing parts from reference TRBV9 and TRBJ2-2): DSGVTQTPKHLITATGQRVTLRCSPRSGDLSVYWYQQSLDQGLQFLIQYYNGEERAKGNILERFSAQQFPDLHSELNLSSLELGDSALYFCASSVAPSRKNTGELFFGEGSRLTVL.

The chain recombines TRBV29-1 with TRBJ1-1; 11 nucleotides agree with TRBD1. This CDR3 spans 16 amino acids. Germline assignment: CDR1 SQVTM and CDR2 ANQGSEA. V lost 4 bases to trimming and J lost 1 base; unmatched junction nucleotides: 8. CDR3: CSVGLRDRGRNTEAFF. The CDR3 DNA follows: TGCAGCGTTGGGCTACGGGACAGGGGGAGGAACACTGAAGCTTTCTTT.

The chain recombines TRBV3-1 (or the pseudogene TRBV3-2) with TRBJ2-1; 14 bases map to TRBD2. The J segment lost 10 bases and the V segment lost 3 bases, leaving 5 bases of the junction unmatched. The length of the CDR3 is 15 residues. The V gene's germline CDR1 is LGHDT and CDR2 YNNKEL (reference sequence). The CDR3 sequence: CASSQGLAGVGEQFF. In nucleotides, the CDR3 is TGTGCCAGCAGCCAGGGACTAGCGGGAGTGGGGGAGCAGTTCTTC.